These T cell receptor beta chains were read from a single sample in a study of blood T cell repertoires in COVID-19. Repertoires were generated with immunoSEQ multiplex PCR, while TCRdb's copy carries only in-frame clones and drops some. The sample contains about 110,000 clones, approximately 87% of which appear only once. The sequencing input was peripheral blood. These receptors came from a woman aged 55-69 years with acute or convalescent COVID-19. Both conserved end residues are part of each CDR3. Fields, in order: V gene, D gene, J gene, clone size, CDR3 protein, CDR3 DNA. The D gene is left open where the match is weak. Rows give clone size only sometimes, using once, few, many, or a class for an expanded clone.

TRBV29-1	TRBD1	TRBJ1-1	-	CSAETGLNTEAFF	TGCAGCGCCGAGACAGGGCTGAACACTGAAGCTTTCTTT
TRBV15	-	TRBJ1-1	-	CATSRGGVLGTEAFF	TGTGCCACCAGCAGGGGGGGGGTTCTGGGCACTGAAGCTTTCTTT
TRBV15	-	TRBJ1-5	-	CATSSFGFGNQPQHF	TGTGCCACCAGCAGCTTCGGTTTCGGCAATCAGCCCCAGCATTTT
TRBV3-1/TRBV3-2	TRBD1	TRBJ2-5	-	CASSQAGQGGRGLYF	TGTGCCAGCAGCCAAGCGGGACAGGGGGGAAGAGGTCTATACTTC
TRBV4-1	TRBD2	TRBJ2-1	-	CASSRSLAGENNEQFF	TGCGCCAGCAGCCGGTCGCTAGCGGGAGAAAACAATGAGCAGTTCTTC
TRBV27	TRBD1	TRBJ2-7	-	CASSHRTGVRYEQYF	TGTGCCAGCAGTCACCGGACAGGGGTAAGGTACGAGCAGTACTTC
TRBV12-3/TRBV12-4	-	TRBJ1-2	-	CASSFVGTGYTF	TGTGCCAGCAGTTTTGTCGGTACGGGCTACACCTTC
TRBV10-3	TRBD1	TRBJ1-2	few	CAINGQGAGLGYTF	TGTGCCATCAACGGACAGGGGGCGGGACTAGGCTACACCTTC
TRBV10-1	-	TRBJ2-3	-	CASSESTGVIRVAQYF	TGCGCCAGCAGTGAGTCGACCGGGGTCATCCGGGTAGCGCAGTATTTT
TRBV7-9	-	TRBJ1-2	-	CASSLMGAYGYTF	TGTGCCAGCAGCTTAATGGGGGCCTATGGCTACACCTTC
TRBV6-2/TRBV6-3	-	TRBJ2-7	-	CASSYSGYYEQYF	TGTGCCAGCAGTTACAGCGGGTACTACGAGCAGTACTTC
TRBV7-2	-	TRBJ2-7	once	CASSLRDRPEQYF	TGTGCCAGCAGCCTCCGGGATCGCCCGGAGCAGTACTTC
TRBV2	-	TRBJ2-7	-	CASSPQGTYEQYF	TGTGCCAGCAGTCCACAGGGAACCTACGAGCAGTACTTC
TRBV5-1	-	TRBJ2-1	-	CASSLGSATPYNEQFF	TGCGCCAGCAGCTTGGGTAGCGCAACACCTTACAATGAGCAGTTCTTC
TRBV7-8	-	TRBJ1-1	-	CASSKGGRATEAFF	TGTGCCAGCAGCAAAGGGGGGAGGGCGACTGAAGCTTTCTTT
TRBV28	-	TRBJ1-1	-	CASSFRVGTEAFF	TGTGCCAGCAGTTTTCGGGTGGGCACTGAAGCTTTCTTT
TRBV3-1/TRBV3-2	-	TRBJ1-3	-	CASSQRSGNTIYF	TGTGCCAGCAGCCAACGCTCTGGAAACACCATATATTTT
TRBV4-1	-	TRBJ2-1	-	CASSQDSEEQFF	TGCGCCAGCAGCCAAGATAGTGAGGAGCAGTTCTTC
TRBV29-1	-	TRBJ2-3	-	CSSESSTDTQYF	TGCAGCTCTGAGAGCAGCACAGATACGCAGTATTTT
TRBV6-2/TRBV6-3	-	TRBJ2-7	-	CASSSPRFSYEQYF	TGTGCCAGCAGTTCTCCCCGGTTCTCCTACGAGCAGTACTTC
TRBV18	TRBD1	TRBJ1-1	-	CASSPGTGGGWTEAFF	TGTGCCAGCTCACCAGGGACAGGGGGCGGATGGACTGAAGCTTTCTTT
TRBV6-6	-	TRBJ1-3	-	CASSYEGSGNTIYF	TGTGCCAGCAGTTACGAGGGATCGGGAAACACCATATATTTT
TRBV18	TRBD1	TRBJ1-5	-	CASSPLGQNSNQPQHF	TGTGCCAGCTCACCACTGGGACAGAATAGCAATCAGCCCCAGCATTTT
TRBV28	-	TRBJ2-7	-	CASNTNTAYEQYF	TGTGCCAGCAATACAAACACAGCCTACGAGCAGTACTTC
TRBV19	TRBD1	TRBJ1-5	-	CASTETGGGQPQHF	TGTGCCAGTACCGAGACAGGGGGAGGTCAGCCCCAGCATTTT
TRBV5-4	TRBD2	TRBJ2-3	-	CASSSLLAGELDTQYF	TGTGCCAGCAGCTCTCTTCTAGCGGGAGAGTTAGATACGCAGTATTTT
TRBV6-5	-	TRBJ1-4	-	CASSYAQGPNEKLFF	TGTGCCAGCAGTTACGCGCAGGGGCCTAATGAAAAACTGTTTTTT
TRBV27	-	TRBJ1-4	-	CASSSDGRWTNEKLFF	TGTGCCAGCAGTTCCGACGGGAGGTGGACTAATGAAAAACTGTTTTTT
TRBV19	-	TRBJ1-3	-	CASGGNRASGNTIYF	TGTGCCAGTGGGGGAAACAGGGCCTCTGGAAACACCATATATTTT
TRBV2	-	TRBJ1-6	-	CASSEGGRDGRFF	TGTGCCAGCAGTGAAGGGGGGAGGGACGGACGATTTTTT
TRBV7-9	-	TRBJ1-1	-	CASSPESKRGAFF	TGTGCCAGCAGCCCCGAGTCAAAGCGGGGCGCTTTCTTT
TRBV28	-	TRBJ2-7	-	CASSLIGQGNPYEQYF	TGTGCCAGCAGTTTAATTGGGCAGGGGAATCCCTACGAGCAGTACTTC
TRBV4-2	-	TRBJ1-2	-	CASSQDSFRGYTF	TGTGCCAGCAGCCAAGATTCTTTTCGGGGCTACACCTTC
TRBV7-3	-	TRBJ2-2	-	CASSFMGAGAPGELFF	TGTGCCAGCAGCTTTATGGGGGCAGGGGCGCCCGGGGAGCTGTTTTTT
TRBV2	-	TRBJ2-5	-	CASTLGGPSVETQYF	TGTGCCAGCACTCTGGGGGGGCCGTCTGTAGAGACCCAGTACTTC
TRBV7-2	TRBD2	TRBJ2-1	few	CASSLGAGEYNEQFF	TGTGCCAGCAGCTTAGGAGCGGGAGAGTACAATGAGCAGTTCTTC
TRBV21-1	-	TRBJ1-2	-	CATQETGYGYTF	TGTGCCACCCAAGAGACAGGCTATGGCTACACCTTC
TRBV11-2	TRBD1	TRBJ2-7	once	CASSLGTGINYEQYF	TGTGCCAGCAGCTTAGGGACAGGGATCAACTACGAGCAGTACTTC
TRBV7-2	TRBD2	TRBJ2-2	-	CASSFLAGETGELFF	TGTGCCAGCAGCTTCCTAGCGGGAGAGACCGGGGAGCTGTTTTTT
TRBV7-2	TRBD2	TRBJ2-1	-	CASSPPHGTSVEQFF	TGTGCCAGCAGCCCGCCCCATGGAACTAGCGTCGAGCAGTTCTTC
TRBV9	TRBD2	TRBJ2-5	-	CASTRGGKGETQYF	TGTGCCAGCACTCGCGGGGGAAAGGGGGAGACCCAGTACTTC
TRBV28	TRBD1	TRBJ1-2	-	CASSGSAGTGGYGYTF	TGTGCCAGCAGTGGCTCCGCGGGGACAGGCGGCTATGGCTACACCTTC
TRBV19	-	TRBJ2-1	-	CASSVTSSYNEQFF	TGTGCCAGTAGTGTCACGAGCTCCTACAATGAGCAGTTCTTC
TRBV7-2	-	TRBJ1-1	once	CASSLVPGLNTEAFF	TGTGCCAGCAGCTTAGTGCCAGGATTGAACACTGAAGCTTTCTTT
TRBV11-3	-	TRBJ2-5	-	CASSLDGGQQTQYF	TGTGCCAGCAGCTTAGATGGAGGTCAACAGACCCAGTACTTC
TRBV24-1	-	TRBJ2-3	-	CATSDLQADTDTQYF	TGTGCCACCAGTGATTTGCAGGCAGACACAGATACGCAGTATTTT
TRBV3-1/TRBV3-2	TRBD2	TRBJ2-5	-	CASSLTSGGQTQYF	TGTGCCAGCAGCCTCACTAGCGGGGGACAGACCCAGTACTTC
TRBV9	-	TRBJ2-1	-	CASSPPATPRDEQFF	TGTGCCAGCAGCCCCCCGGCGACCCCCAGGGATGAGCAGTTCTTC
TRBV7-2	-	TRBJ1-4	-	CASSLEPIEKLFF	TGTGCCAGCAGCTTAGAGCCGATTGAAAAACTGTTTTTT
TRBV5-8	-	TRBJ1-4	-	CASSFWGGDTEKLFF	TGTGCCAGCAGCTTCTGGGGAGGGGATACGGAAAAACTGTTTTTT
TRBV14	-	TRBJ1-1	-	CATKGEAAEAFF	TGTGCCACCAAGGGGGAAGCTGCTGAAGCTTTCTTT
TRBV3-1/TRBV3-2	TRBD2	TRBJ2-1	-	CASSQASGSIYEQFF	TGTGCCAGCAGCCAAGCTAGCGGGAGTATCTATGAGCAGTTCTTC
TRBV9	TRBD2	TRBJ2-1	-	CASSVVIAGYNEQFF	TGTGCCAGCAGCGTAGTGATAGCGGGGTACAATGAGCAGTTCTTC
TRBV2	-	TRBJ2-3	-	CASSVFTDTQYF	TGTGCCAGCAGTGTCTTCACAGATACGCAGTATTTT
TRBV5-4	-	TRBJ1-1	-	CASSRGGGTEAFF	TGTGCCAGCAGCAGGGGGGGCGGCACTGAAGCTTTCTTT
TRBV27	-	TRBJ2-2	-	CASTARGGLLTGELFF	TGTGCCAGCACCGCCCGAGGGGGACTACTCACCGGGGAGCTGTTTTTT
TRBV6-5	-	TRBJ1-1	few	CASSNSGATEAFF	TGTGCCAGCAGTAACAGCGGGGCCACTGAAGCTTTCTTT
TRBV28	TRBD1	TRBJ1-4	-	CASSLWDRREKLFF	TGTGCCAGCAGTTTATGGGACAGGCGGGAAAAACTGTTTTTT
TRBV10-2	-	TRBJ2-1	-	CASSEISRGDVGRLRQFF	TGCGCCAGCAGTGAGATATCCCGGGGAGATGTGGGGAGGTTGCGGCAGTTCTTC